This T cell receptor (beta chain) originates from a study of blood T cell repertoires in COVID-19. Study background: COVID-19 samples from acute and convalescent phases originated in the United States, Italy and Spain. T cells, B-cell-depleted T cells, or PBMCs provided the cDNA or gDNA that served as material.

Libraries were prepared by immunoSEQ multiplex PCR; TCRdb keeps only in-frame clonotypes and omits some of them. The sample consists of about 200,000 clones, about 88% of them appearing once. Followed longitudinally, the Seattle patients had been enrolled during active infection. The sequenced material came from peripheral blood. The sequence was obtained from a man aged 45-65 years with COVID-19, enrolled during active disease.

The CDR3 DNA sequence: TGTGCCAGCAACACTAATTCGGGGTTCAAAGAGACCCAGTACTTC. It yields the protein CASNTNSGFKETQYF. The chain uses TRBV28 and TRBJ2-5, with a possible D match to TRBD2 (5 bases). Germline V gene lookup returns CDR1 MDHEN and CDR2 SYDVKM. This CDR3 comprises 15 residues. The V gene lost 7 bases and the J gene lost 3 bases, with 18 bases spanning the gap.